These 24 T cell receptor beta chains were all obtained from the same sample, sequenced in a study of OX40 agonist ivuxolimab in advanced cancers. Library construction relied on the immunoSEQ multiplex PCR assay. This immuneACCESS table, as held by TCRdb, lists in-frame sequences with V and J called but not all clones. Of the missing ones, under half trace to an unresolved V gene in checked studies; the others have no known cause. Across this sample there are more than 45,000 clones, with nearly 95% seen only once. The ten top clones hold over 6.5% of the sample. This material consisted of CD4+ or CD8+ T cells sorted from blood, taken in a trial of the OX40 agonist ivuxolimab. The receptors were gathered from an adult with an advanced solid tumor such as melanoma, head and neck, liver or kidney cancer.

J is TRBJ2-1 and V is TRBV19; TRBD1 is a possible D gene (6 bases). V gave up 1 base and J gave up 1 base, with 8 bases separating them. Per germline, CDR1 LNHDA and CDR2 SQIVND (reference sequence). This CDR3 comprises 15 residues. The CDR3, as DNA: TGTGCCAGTAGTATAGGGCAGGGGTCCTACAATGAGCAGTTCTTC. It specifies CASSIGQGSYNEQFF.

The chain has TRBV27 and TRBJ2-5; D gene ambiguous. Trimming stripped 6 bases from V and 5 bases from J, with 16 bases between. CDR1 and CDR2 (germline): MNHEY, SMNVEV (reference sequence). CDR3 size: 14 residues. The CDR3 protein is CASSPSRGWETQYF. The CDR3 bases are TGTGCCAGCAGCCCCTCCCGAGGATGGGAGACCCAGTACTTC.

The V call is TRBV5-3, the J call TRBJ1-5, with 7 positions matching TRBD1. TRBV5-3 counts as an open reading frame of uncertain function. This CDR3 is built from 12 residues. With 2 bases clipped from V and 10 bases from J, the junction kept 3 bases outside the gene matches. The CDR3 bases are TGTGCCAGAAGCTTAAAAGGGGGCCCCCAGCATTTT. Protein product: CARSLKGGPQHF.

The chain couples TRBV5-6 to TRBJ2-4; no clear D gene. V lost 3 bases, J lost 9 bases, and 13 bases lay in between. The CDR3 is 13 residues long. CDR1 SGHDT and CDR2 YYEEEE come from the germline V gene. The chain's CDR3 is CASSYENHGIQYF. The DNA for the CDR3 is TGTGCCAGCAGCTATGAAAACCACGGCATTCAGTACTTC.

This chain connects TRBV29-1 to TRBJ2-1; no firm D call. V gave up 3 bases and J gave up 7 bases, with 13 bases separating them. The length of the CDR3 is 13 residues. CDR1 and CDR2 (germline): SQVTM, ANQGSEA. CDR3 in DNA: TGCAGCGTTGATCGTCACAACGGGAATGAGCAGTTCTTC. This codes for CSVDRHNGNEQFF.

The rearrangement links TRBV27 to TRBJ1-1; no firm D call. The CDR3 is 14 residues long. Germline lookup yields CDR1 MNHEY and CDR2 SMNVEV (reference sequence). V dropped 0 bases and J dropped 5 bases, with 10 bases sitting between them. CDR3 DNA sequence: TGTGCCAGCAGTTTATCGAAGGGTGGGACTGAAGCTTTCTTT. Translation gives CASSLSKGGTEAFF.

This sequence joins TRBV4-2 and TRBJ2-7, with D tentatively TRBD1 or TRBD2 (5 bases each). CDR1 is LGHNA and CDR2 is YNFKEQ in the germline V gene. The V and J ends lost 3 bases and 3 bases respectively, with 21 bases between them. The CDR3 runs to 17 residues. The CDR3: CASSQPGDPKWGYEQYV. DNA of the CDR3: TGTGCCAGCAGCCAGCCCGGGGACCCTAAATGGGGCTACGAGCAGTACGTC.

The chain joins TRBV5-4 to TRBJ2-1; 9 positions agree with TRBD2. This CDR3 contains 15 residues. J lost 11 bases, V lost 5 bases, and 14 bases had no gene match. Germline V lookup: CDR1 SGHNT, CDR2 YYREEE (reference sequence). The CDR3 region has the DNA TGTGCCAGCAGTGATACAGCGGGGGGCCGGTTTAAGCAGTTCTTC. It is translated as CASSDTAGGRFKQFF.

V gene TRBV7-9 combines with J gene TRBJ1-2; D unclear. The CDR3 has 12 residues. Germline loops: CDR1 SEHNR, CDR2 FQNEAQ (reference sequence). With 5 bases removed from V and 3 bases from J, the gap between germline ends came to 7 bases. Here the CDR3 reads CASSLAYYGYTF. The CDR3 DNA reads as TGTGCCAGCAGCCTCGCCTACTATGGCTACACCTTC.

This chain links TRBV10-2 with TRBJ2-7; D remains unclear. Trimming cost V 4 bases and J 0 bases, with 10 bases left between them. The CDR3 runs to 14 residues. CDR1 and CDR2 from the germline V gene are WSHSY and SAAADI. The CDR3 protein is CASSGKTDSYEQYV. CDR3 nucleotides: TGCGCCAGCAGTGGAAAAACAGACTCCTACGAGCAGTACGTC.

This clone was seen once. The CDR3 DNA reads TGTGCCAGCAGTTCGGTGGGCGGTGCAGATACGCAGTATTTT. The encoded protein is CASSSVGGADTQYF. The chain combines TRBV6-4 with TRBJ2-3; D gene uncertain. V gave up 5 bases and J gave up 4 bases, with 13 bases separating them. This CDR3 is 14 amino acids long. Germline-derived CDR1 and CDR2 are MRHNA and SNTAGT.

J is TRBJ1-5 and V is TRBV9; 7 nucleotides match TRBD1. The CDR3 contains 14 residues. The V gene end was trimmed by 3 bases and the J gene end by 1 base; junction bases not matched to a gene: 1. Germline-derived CDR1 and CDR2 are SGDLS and YYNGEE. CDR3 coding DNA: TGTGCCAGCAGCGCGACAGGGAGCAATCAGCCCCAGCATTTT. Translation: CASSATGSNQPQHF. The full variable domain, its missing parts supplied by reference TRBV9 and TRBJ1-5, is DSGVTQTPKHLITATGQRVTLRCSPRSGDLSVYWYQQSLDQGLQFLIQYYNGEERAKGNILERFSAQQFPDLHSELNLSSLELGDSALYFCASSATGSNQPQHFGDGTRLSIL.

This chain joins TRBV5-6 and TRBJ1-2; the D is unclear. V gave up 0 bases and J gave up 3 bases, with 12 bases separating them. CDR3 length: 15 residues. The germline gives CDR1 SGHDT, CDR2 YYEEEE. The CDR3 coding sequence is TGTGCCAGCAGCTTGGCCCAGTTGACCTACTATGGCTACACCTTC. Amino acids: CASSLAQLTYYGYTF.

V usage is TRBV9 and J usage is TRBJ2-1; 12 bases line up with TRBD2. Germline CDR1 and CDR2: SGDLS and YYNGEE. Trimming removed 4 bases from V and 7 bases from J; junction bases left unmatched: 9. The CDR3 contains 16 residues. CDR3 in DNA: TGTGCCAGCAGCCCCCGACTAGCGGGGGTTGGGAATGAGCAGTTCTTC. This sequence encodes CASSPRLAGVGNEQFF.

This sequence joins TRBV5-4 and TRBJ2-1, with 10 positions matching TRBD1. The trim removed 0 bases at V and 5 bases at J, leaving 8 bases unmatched. This CDR3 is 17 amino acids long. Per germline, CDR1 SGHNT and CDR2 YYREEE (reference sequence). CDR3 in DNA: TGTGCCAGCAGCTTGGCCAAGGGACAGGGGCACAACAATGAGCAGTTCTTC. Translation gives CASSLAKGQGHNNEQFF.

This sequence joins TRBV4-1 and TRBJ1-3; 8 nucleotides agree with TRBD1. Losses at the gene ends were 2 bases for V and 3 bases for J; bases not matched to a gene: 9. Germline CDR1 is MGHRA and CDR2 is YSYEKL. This CDR3 has 17 residues. The CDR3 region has the DNA TGCGCCAGCAGCCAATACCCGACAGGGGAAGTTGGAAACACCATATATTTT. Protein sequence: CASSQYPTGEVGNTIYF.

The rearrangement uses TRBV27 and TRBJ2-1; tentative D call: TRBD1 (6 bases). The CDR3 has 16 amino acids. Germline V gene data show CDR1 as MNHEY and CDR2 as SMNVEV (reference sequence). Trimming left V 4 bases short and J 0 bases short, with 13 bases between. CDR3 sequence reads: CASSSPRGLSYNEQFF. CDR3 DNA: TGTGCCAGCAGTTCCCCCAGGGGCCTCTCCTACAATGAGCAGTTCTTC.

The rearrangement links TRBV7-9 to TRBJ2-3; tentatively, D is TRBD1 or TRBD2 (6 bases each). Germline V gives CDR1 SEHNR, CDR2 FQNEAQ (reference sequence). This CDR3 region has 15 residues. Trimming took 5 bases from V and 3 from J, leaving 15 bases between them. This CDR3 reads CASSPGLRGTDTQYF. The CDR3 DNA sequence: TGTGCCAGCAGCCCAGGACTAAGGGGGACAGATACGCAGTATTTT. The whole variable domain, remainder taken from reference TRBV7-9 and TRBJ2-3, is DTGVSQNPRHKITKRGQNVTFRCDPISEHNRLYWYRQTLGQGPEFLTYFQNEAQLEKSRLLSDRFSAERPKGSFSTLEIQRTEQGDSAMYLCASSPGLRGTDTQYFGPGTRLTVL.

The V gene is TRBV30, the J gene TRBJ1-3; D is ambiguous. Between the trimmed V and J ends, which lost 3 bases and 4 bases, there was a span of 19 bases. This CDR3 is 16 amino acids long. Germline-derived CDR1 and CDR2 are GTSNPN and SVGIG (reference sequence). The DNA of the CDR3 is TGTGCCTGGAGCTTCGGGTCCGACGGAGAAGGAAACACCATATATTTT. This codes for CAWSFGSDGEGNTIYF.

This clone was seen once. The rearrangement uses TRBV4-1 and TRBJ2-5; tentative D call: TRBD1 (6 bases). Deletions cut 0 bases from V and 4 bases from J, with 12 bases between. The CDR3 totals 15 residues. The V gene's germline CDR1 is MGHRA and CDR2 YSYEKL. The CDR3 protein is CASSQDEGVGETQYF. The CDR3 nucleotides are TGCGCCAGCAGCCAAGATGAGGGGGTCGGAGAGACCCAGTACTTC.

This clone has only one observation. The V gene is TRBV2, the J gene TRBJ2-7, with D possibly called TRBD1 or TRBD2 (5 bases each). Germline V gene lookup returns CDR1 SNHLY and CDR2 FYNNEI. This CDR3 has 15 amino acids. The V end lost 8 bases, the J end lost 0 bases, and 17 bases lay between the germline ends. This CDR3 reads CASDRSGTGSYEQYF. CDR3 DNA sequence: TGTGCCAGCGATCGTTCGGGGACGGGCTCCTACGAGCAGTACTTC. Drawing the rest from reference TRBV2 and TRBJ2-7, the complete variable domain is EPEVTQTPSHQVTQMGQEVILRCVPISNHLYFYWYRQILGQKVEFLVSFYNNEISEKSEIFDDQFSVERPDGSNFTLKIRSTKLEDSAMYFCASDRSGTGSYEQYFGPGTRLTVT.

The V and J genes are TRBV7-3 and TRBJ2-3; D is undetermined. V lost 2 bases and J lost 2, with 11 bases in between. The CDR3 loop spans 15 amino acids. Germline V CDR1 and CDR2: SGHTA, FQGTGA. CDR3 nucleotide sequence: TGTGCCAGCAGCTTATATCCAGGTATCACAGATACGCAGTATTTT. Residues: CASSLYPGITDTQYF.

The chain uses TRBV9 and TRBJ2-1; 10 bases fit TRBD2. Unmatched junction bases numbered 6, after V lost 4 bases and J lost 5 bases. Germline CDR1 reads SGDLS; CDR2 reads YYNGEE. There are 15 residues in the CDR3. CDR3 in amino acids: CASSLTSGKDNEQFF. The DNA for the CDR3 is TGTGCCAGCAGCCTTACTAGCGGGAAGGACAATGAGCAGTTCTTC.

This clone was seen a single time. The genes are TRBV28 and TRBJ1-2; no reliable D call. V gave up 3 bases and J gave up 7 bases, with 6 bases separating them. The CDR3 loop spans 11 amino acids. The V gene's germline CDR1 is MDHEN and CDR2 SYDVKM. The CDR3, as DNA: TGTGCCAGCAGTTTTGCAGGTGGCTACACCTTC. It encodes CASSFAGGYTF.